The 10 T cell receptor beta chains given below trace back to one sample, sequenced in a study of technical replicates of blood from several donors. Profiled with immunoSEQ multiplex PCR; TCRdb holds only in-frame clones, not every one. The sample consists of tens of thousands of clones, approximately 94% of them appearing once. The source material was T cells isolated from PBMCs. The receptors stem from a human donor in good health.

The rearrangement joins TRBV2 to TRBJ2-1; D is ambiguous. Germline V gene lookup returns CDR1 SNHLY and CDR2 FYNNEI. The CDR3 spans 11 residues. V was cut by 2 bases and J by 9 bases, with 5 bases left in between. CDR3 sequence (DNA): TGTGCCAGCAGTGAAATCGTTGAGCAGTTCTTC. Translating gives CASSEIVEQFF.

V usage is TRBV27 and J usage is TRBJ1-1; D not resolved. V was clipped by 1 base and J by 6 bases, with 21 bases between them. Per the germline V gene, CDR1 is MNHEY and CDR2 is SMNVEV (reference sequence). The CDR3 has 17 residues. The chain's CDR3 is CASSLWSIGFRVAEAFF. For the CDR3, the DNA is TGTGCCAGCAGTTTATGGAGTATCGGGTTTCGGGTCGCTGAAGCTTTCTTT.

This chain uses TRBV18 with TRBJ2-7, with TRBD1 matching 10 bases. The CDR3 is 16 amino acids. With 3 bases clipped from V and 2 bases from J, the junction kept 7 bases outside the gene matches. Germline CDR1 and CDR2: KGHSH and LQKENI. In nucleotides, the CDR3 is TGTGCCAGCTCACCGATGTTGGACAGGGGGGCCTACGAGCAGTACTTC. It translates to CASSPMLDRGAYEQYF.

The CDR3 coding sequence is TGTGCCAGCTCACCAGGGCAGGGGCCCTACAATGAGCAGTTCTTC. Its protein product is CASSPGQGPYNEQFF. The chain couples TRBV18 to TRBJ2-1; tentatively, D is TRBD1 (6 bases). From germline, CDR1 is KGHSH and CDR2 LQKENI. Trimming cost V 2 bases and J 2 bases, with 10 bases left between them. This CDR3 has 15 amino acids. The full variable domain, with the rest looked up from reference TRBV18 and TRBJ2-1, is NAGVMQNPRHLVRRRGQEARLRCSPMKGHSHVYWYRQLPEEGLKFMVYLQKENIIDESGMPKERFSAEFPKEGPSILRIQQVVRGDSAAYFCASSPGQGPYNEQFFGPGTRLTVL.

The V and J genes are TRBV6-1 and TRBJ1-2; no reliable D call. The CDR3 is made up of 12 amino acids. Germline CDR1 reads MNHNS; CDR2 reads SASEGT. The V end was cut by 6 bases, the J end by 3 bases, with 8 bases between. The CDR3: CASRVGDYGYTF. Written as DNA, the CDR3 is TGTGCCAGCAGGGTGGGAGACTATGGCTACACCTTC.

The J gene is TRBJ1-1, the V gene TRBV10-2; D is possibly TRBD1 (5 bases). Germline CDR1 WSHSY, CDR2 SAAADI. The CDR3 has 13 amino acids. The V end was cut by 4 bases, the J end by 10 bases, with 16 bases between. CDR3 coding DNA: TGCGCCAGCAGTGCCACGGGGGGGAAAGGAGCTTTCTTT. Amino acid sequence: CASSATGGKGAFF.

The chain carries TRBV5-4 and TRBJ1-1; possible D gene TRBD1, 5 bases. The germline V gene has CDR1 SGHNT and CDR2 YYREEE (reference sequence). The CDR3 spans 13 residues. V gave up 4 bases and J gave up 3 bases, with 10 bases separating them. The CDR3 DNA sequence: TGTGCCAGCAGCCTCAGGGATGACACTGAAGCTTTCTTT. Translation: CASSLRDDTEAFF.

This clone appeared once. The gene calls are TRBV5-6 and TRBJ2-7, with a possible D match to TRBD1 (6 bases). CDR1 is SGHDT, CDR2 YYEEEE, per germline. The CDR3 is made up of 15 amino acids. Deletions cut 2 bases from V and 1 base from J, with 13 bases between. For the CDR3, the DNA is TGTGCCAGCAGCTTCGGGACACAACTTTCCTACGAGCAGTACTTC. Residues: CASSFGTQLSYEQYF.

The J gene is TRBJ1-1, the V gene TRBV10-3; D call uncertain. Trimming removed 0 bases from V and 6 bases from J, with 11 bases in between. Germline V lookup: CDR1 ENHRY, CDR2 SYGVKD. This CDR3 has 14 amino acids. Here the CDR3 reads CAISESREAAEAFF. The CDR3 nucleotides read TGTGCCATCAGTGAGTCGAGGGAAGCCGCTGAAGCTTTCTTT.

The CDR3 spells CASSLGALGEQFF. The CDR3 DNA reads TGTGCCAGCTCACTCGGAGCCTTAGGTGAGCAGTTCTTC. The V call is TRBV18, the J call TRBJ2-1, with D uncertain. V lost 4 bases and J 9 bases, leaving 13 bases between the germline ends. Germline CDR1 is KGHSH and CDR2 is LQKENI. This CDR3 has 13 residues.